This entry lists 12 T cell receptor beta chains sequenced from one sample in a study of control samples from healthy donors and cancer patients. Produced via immunoSEQ multiplex PCR; TCRdb's table is partial and in-frame only. Here the sample spans 140,000 or so clones, just under 95% being singletons. Sequencing was carried out using PBMCs. These receptors originate from a man aged 60 to 75 with colorectal cancer.

The chain is built from TRBV11-2 and TRBJ2-1; TRBD1 might be the D (5 bases). Germline V gene data show CDR1 as SGHAT and CDR2 as FQNNGV. The CDR3 has 15 residues. Trimming took 0 bases from V and 6 from J, leaving 12 bases between them. DNA of the CDR3: TGTGCCAGCAGCTTAGAAGGGTTTAGGGGCAATGAGCAGTTCTTC. Amino acid sequence: CASSLEGFRGNEQFF. The full variable domain, its missing parts supplied by reference TRBV11-2 and TRBJ2-1, is EAGVAQSPRYKIIEKRQSVAFWCNPISGHATLYWYQQILGQGPKLLIQFQNNGVVDDSQLPKDRFSAERLKGVDSTLKIQPAKLEDSAVYLCASSLEGFRGNEQFFGPGTRLTVL.

The J gene is TRBJ2-5, the V gene TRBV7-9, with D possibly called TRBD1 or TRBD2 (5 bases each). V was clipped by 1 base and J by 4 bases, with 13 bases between them. CDR3 length: 15 residues. Germline loops: CDR1 SEHNR, CDR2 FQNEAQ (reference sequence). This chain's CDR3 is CASSLGGRGGETQYF. CDR3 in DNA: TGTGCCAGCAGCTTAGGTGGGCGTGGGGGAGAGACCCAGTACTTC.

V and J are TRBV19 and TRBJ2-5, with 15 positions matching TRBD2. Germline CDR1 is LNHDA and CDR2 is SQIVND (reference sequence). CDR3 length equals 16 residues. V lost 5 bases, J lost 5 bases, and 6 bases stayed unmatched. This CDR3 reads CASSWTSGGAGETQYF. The CDR3 bases are TGTGCCAGTAGTTGGACTAGCGGGGGGGCAGGGGAGACCCAGTACTTC.

The chain combines TRBV9 with TRBJ1-3; 7 positions agree with TRBD1. The CDR3 covers 16 residues. The ends lost 3 bases at V and 12 bases at J; junction bases unmatched: 18. Germline assignment: CDR1 SGDLS and CDR2 YYNGEE. CDR3: CASSGTSPDRDGNIYF. DNA of the CDR3: TGTGCCAGCAGCGGGACCAGCCCTGACAGGGACGGAAACATATATTTT.

The chain combines TRBV18 with TRBJ1-3, with D perhaps TRBD1 (6 bases). The CDR3 runs 17 residues. V dropped 6 bases and J dropped 0 bases, with 18 bases sitting between them. Per germline, CDR1 KGHSH and CDR2 LQKENI. The CDR3 sequence is CASSVQGTGNSGNTIYF. Here the CDR3 DNA reads TGTGCCAGCTCCGTGCAGGGGACGGGAAACTCTGGAAACACCATATATTTT.

The chain couples TRBV18 to TRBJ1-2; D might be TRBD1 (5 bases). Looked up from germline, CDR1 is KGHSH and CDR2 is LQKENI. Trimming took 0 bases from V and 0 from J, leaving 14 bases between them. The CDR3 sequence is 17 residues long. This CDR3 reads CASSPPRTNIANYGYTF. DNA for the CDR3: TGTGCCAGCTCACCACCAAGGACAAACATCGCTAACTATGGCTACACCTTC.

The V call is TRBV28, the J call TRBJ2-2, with 7 nucleotides matching TRBD2. Germline V CDR1 and CDR2: MDHEN, SYDVKM. The CDR3 contains 14 residues. V was pared by 6 bases and J by 7 bases, with 8 bases of the junction left unmatched. The CDR3 DNA is TGTGCCAGCAGCTCTGGGGGGGAACACGGGGAGCTGTTTTTT. Translated: CASSSGGEHGELFF.

This clone appeared a single time. This chain connects TRBV2 to TRBJ2-7; weak D call: TRBD1 (6 bases). V shed 8 bases and J shed 6 bases, with 17 bases lying between them. The CDR3 runs 13 residues. The germline V gene has CDR1 SNHLY and CDR2 FYNNEI. The CDR3 DNA follows: TGTGCCAGCCTCACGCAGGGGAACTCCGAGCAGTACTTC. It specifies CASLTQGNSEQYF.

This chain connects TRBV11-2 to TRBJ1-1; D not certain. CDR1 is SGHAT, CDR2 FQNNGV, per germline. This CDR3 contains 14 residues. V shed 1 base and J shed 1 base, with 7 bases lying between them. The CDR3 loop reads CASSLGTANTEAFF. The CDR3 nucleotides read TGTGCCAGCAGCTTAGGGACGGCGAACACTGAAGCTTTCTTT.

The CDR3 region has the DNA TGTGCCAGCAGTTTATCCTCCTTTGGTGGCAACATTCAGTACTTC. Its translation: CASSLSSFGGNIQYF. The chain links TRBV27 to TRBJ2-4; the D is unclear. Germline values: CDR1 MNHEY, CDR2 SMNVEV (reference sequence). The CDR3 covers 15 residues. The V and J ends lost 0 bases and 7 bases respectively, with 13 bases between them.

This clone showed up just a few times. The V gene is TRBV3-1 (or the pseudogene TRBV3-2), the J gene TRBJ1-6; no firm D call. The germline V gene has CDR1 LGHDT and CDR2 YNNKEL (reference sequence). CDR3 size: 14 residues. V lost 1 base, J lost 8 bases, and 9 bases lay in between. CDR3 region: CASSQGTLDSPLHF. The CDR3 DNA reads as TGTGCCAGCAGCCAAGGTACTCTTGATTCACCCCTCCACTTT.

This sequence joins TRBV28 and TRBJ1-1; D is perhaps TRBD1 (6 bases). Trimming stripped 5 bases from V and 0 bases from J, with 13 bases between. Germline-derived CDR1 and CDR2 are MDHEN and SYDVKM. This CDR3 contains 15 residues. The CDR3 DNA sequence: TGTGCCAGCAGTGGCGGACAGCGAATGAACACTGAAGCTTTCTTT. It encodes CASSGGQRMNTEAFF.